The 28 T cell receptor beta chains reported below all come from one sample, sequenced in a study of blood T cells in healthy people across ages. Primed by a sample-barcoded 5' primer and a J-beta primer mix, a second PCR proceeded for about 6 to 11 cycles. In TCRdb, the 5' RACE reads were re-called with MiXCR into one record per CDR3 protein. Of 700,000 to 950,000 distinct CDR3 sequences detected, more than 40% appear once; the ten largest clones hold 20% to 25%. The sequencing input was blood. Source of these receptors: a woman aged 60-75 years in good health.

V usage is TRBV7-2 and J usage is TRBJ2-3; maybe TRBD1 (6 bases). V was trimmed by 3 bases and J by 2 bases, leaving 12 bases between them. Germline V gene data show CDR1 as SGHTA and CDR2 as FQGNSA. CDR3 size: 15 residues. The CDR3 sequence is CASSLGTPYTDTQYF. Written as DNA, the CDR3 is TGTGCCAGCAGCTTGGGGACACCTTACACAGATACGCAGTATTTT.

This clonotype was detected once. V and J are TRBV15 and TRBJ1-5; D is possibly TRBD1 (6 bases). Per germline, CDR1 LNHNV and CDR2 YYDKDF (reference sequence). The CDR3 consists of 16 residues. Trimming stripped 5 bases from V and 1 base from J, with 15 bases between. The CDR3 DNA follows: TGTGCCACCAGCGGGGGACAAATGGGGAGCAATCAGCCCCAGCATTTT. It is translated as CATSGGQMGSNQPQHF.

The chain joins TRBV20-1 to TRBJ1-1; D call uncertain. Per the germline V gene, CDR1 is DFQATT and CDR2 is SNEGSKA (reference sequence). The CDR3 runs to 14 residues. The V and J ends lost 3 bases and 0 bases respectively, with 11 bases between them. The CDR3 sequence: CSASSQILNTEAFF. The DNA of the CDR3 is TGCAGTGCTAGTTCACAGATTTTGAACACTGAAGCTTTCTTT.

In nucleotides, the CDR3 is TGTGCCTGGGGAGACTCTGGGGCCAACGTCCTGACTTTC. Protein product: CAWGDSGANVLTF. This chain uses TRBV30 with TRBJ2-6; D gene ambiguous. The CDR3 is 13 residues long. From germline, CDR1 is GTSNPN and CDR2 SVGIG (reference sequence). V was clipped by 5 bases and J by 0 bases, with 5 bases between them.

The rearrangement uses TRBV27 and TRBJ2-4; TRBD1 might be the D (5 bases). The DNA end is a closer match to TRBJ2-7, so the J assignment may be wrong. Germline CDR1 is MNHEY and CDR2 is SMNVEV (reference sequence). The CDR3 length is 13 residues. The CDR3 loop is CASGAAMAYEQYF. The CDR3 coding sequence is TGTGCCAGCGGGGCGGCCATGGCCTACGAGCAGTACTTC.

The rearrangement links TRBV29-1 to TRBJ1-2; D remains unclear. The V end was cut by 4 bases, the J end by 3 bases, with 9 bases between. The germline gives CDR1 SQVTM, CDR2 ANQGSEA. The CDR3 is 12 residues long. The CDR3, as DNA: TGCAGCGTTGTCGAACAGTACTATGGCTACACCTTC. Protein: CSVVEQYYGYTF. Filled out from reference TRBV29-1 and TRBJ1-2, the complete variable domain reads SAVISQKPSRDICQRGTSLTIQCQVDSQVTMMFWYRQQPGQSLTLIATANQGSEATYESGFVIDKFPISRPNLTFSTLTVSNMSPEDSSIYLCSVVEQYYGYTFGSGTRLTVV.

This chain uses TRBV4-2 with TRBJ2-5; D is unclear. V lost 0 bases and J lost 3, with 2 bases in between. The CDR3 runs to 12 residues. Per the germline V gene, CDR1 is LGHNA and CDR2 is YNFKEQ. CDR3 region: CASSQEKETQYF. CDR3 coding DNA: TGTGCCAGCAGCCAAGAAAAAGAGACCCAGTACTTC.

As to this clonotype: Since the CDR3 does not end with the conserved phenylalanine or tryptophan, this likely comes from a read error. The rearrangement joins TRBV3-1 to TRBJ2-3; 9 positions agree with TRBD1. CDR1 is LGHDT, CDR2 YNNKEL, per germline (reference sequence). The CDR3 is 15 residues long. V was pared by 1 base and J by 3 bases, with 2 bases of the junction left unmatched. CDR3 DNA sequence: TGTGCCAGCAGCCAAGGTGACAGGGGGACAGATACGCAGTATTTG. As protein: CASSQGDRGTDTQYL.

V and J are TRBV29-1 and TRBJ1-1; TRBD1 might be the D (5 bases). The CDR3 contains 15 residues. Germline CDR1 reads SQVTM; CDR2 reads ANQGSEA. V lost 3 bases and J 0 bases, leaving 14 bases between the germline ends. The CDR3 loop reads CSVDRGALMNTEAFF. CDR3 nucleotide sequence: TGCAGCGTTGATCGCGGGGCACTCATGAACACTGAAGCTTTCTTT.

V is TRBV20-1 and J is TRBJ1-4, with D unresolved. Looked up from germline, CDR1 is DFQATT and CDR2 is SNEGSKA (reference sequence). Trimming removed 7 bases at V and 4 bases at J, with 16 bases between. The CDR3 totals 14 residues. CDR3 region: CSVQTGLDNEKLFF. DNA for the CDR3: TGCAGTGTTCAGACGGGCCTGGATAATGAAAAACTGTTTTTT.

CDR3 in amino acids: CASSVDRDLQETQYF. For the CDR3, the DNA is TGTGCCAGCAGCGTAGACAGGGACCTCCAAGAGACCCAGTACTTC. The chain carries TRBV9 and TRBJ2-5; D possibly corresponds to TRBD1 (6 bases). CDR1 and CDR2 (germline): SGDLS, YYNGEE. Trimming pared 0 bases from V and 1 base from J, leaving 10 bases between. The CDR3 spans 15 residues.

The chain has TRBV6-1 and TRBJ1-5; unclear D gene. Trimming cost V 4 bases and J 6 bases, with 7 bases left between them. Per the germline V gene, CDR1 is MNHNS and CDR2 is SASEGT. CDR3 size: 12 residues. The chain's CDR3 is CASSVEGQPQHF. In nucleotides, the CDR3 is TGTGCCAGCAGTGTGGAGGGTCAGCCCCAGCATTTT.

The chain recombines TRBV5-1 with TRBJ1-2; D remains ambiguous. Germline lookup yields CDR1 SGHRS and CDR2 YFSETQ. V dropped 0 bases and J dropped 8 bases, with 14 bases sitting between them. The length of the CDR3 is 14 residues. As DNA, the CDR3 is TGCGCCAGCAGCTTGGGCGGTCCCCAAGACGGCTACACCTTC. As protein: CASSLGGPQDGYTF. Drawing the rest from reference TRBV5-1 and TRBJ1-2, the complete variable domain is KAGVTQTPRYLIKTRGQQVTLSCSPISGHRSVSWYQQTPGQGLQFLFEYFSETQRNKGNFPGRFSGRQFSNSRSEMNVSTLELGDSALYLCASSLGGPQDGYTFGSGTRLTVV.

The rearrangement uses TRBV29-1 and TRBJ1-4; no clear D. Germline V gene lookup returns CDR1 SQVTM and CDR2 ANQGSEA. The CDR3 is 14 residues long. Trimming removed 0 bases at V and 5 bases at J, with 10 bases between. The CDR3 reads CSVEDTGNNEKLFF. CDR3 coding DNA: TGCAGCGTTGAAGACACGGGAAACAATGAAAAACTGTTTTTT.

This chain uses TRBV4-2 with TRBJ2-1; D gene uncertain. This CDR3 has 11 residues. From germline, CDR1 is LGHNA and CDR2 YNFKEQ. Trimming cost V 8 bases and J 7 bases, with 9 bases left between them. The CDR3 loop is CASVQANEQFF. The CDR3 coding sequence is TGTGCCAGCGTTCAGGCAAATGAGCAGTTCTTC.

V usage is TRBV20-1 and J usage is TRBJ2-1; 15 bases match TRBD2. V lost 5 bases to trimming and J lost 9 bases; unmatched junction nucleotides: 8. The CDR3 loop spans 15 amino acids. CDR1 and CDR2 from the germline V gene are DFQATT and SNEGSKA (reference sequence). The CDR3 loop is CSALRTSGRDGEQFF. Here the CDR3 DNA reads TGCAGTGCTCTCCGGACTAGCGGGAGGGACGGTGAGCAGTTCTTC.

V and J are TRBV10-3 and TRBJ2-1; D possibly corresponds to TRBD2 (5 bases). The CDR3 has 13 amino acids. Trimming took 6 bases from V and 13 from J, leaving 19 bases between them. The germline CDR1 and CDR2 sequences are ENHRY and SYGVKD. CDR3 DNA sequence: TGTGCCATCAGGACTATCAGCCAAGAGACCCAGTTCTTC. It translates to CAIRTISQETQFF.

As concerns this clonotype: It may be a read error: a sequence one base away is much more abundant. The V call is TRBV29-1, the J call TRBJ1-4, with D possibly being TRBD1 (5 bases). The CDR3 is 14 residues long. CDR1 and CDR2 from the germline V gene are SQVTM and ANQGSEA. V lost 1 base, J lost 7 bases, and 13 bases lay in between. The CDR3 DNA sequence: TGCAGCGTTGAAGTAGGGGACGGGGGTGAAAAACTGTTTTTT. Its protein is CSVEVGDGGEKLFF. Based on the CDR3 plus reference TRBV29-1 and TRBJ1-4, the full variable domain is SAVISQKPSRDICQRGTSLTIQCQVDSQVTMMFWYRQQPGQSLTLIATANQGSEATYESGFVIDKFPISRPNLTFSTLTVSNMSPEDSSIYLCSVEVGDGGEKLFFGSGTQLSVL.

This clonotype was seen at least ten times. The V call is TRBV7-2, the J call TRBJ2-5; weak D call: TRBD2 (5 bases). This CDR3 is built from 16 residues. The germline V gene has CDR1 SGHTA and CDR2 FQGNSA. V was pared by 1 base and J by 1 base, with 13 bases between. This chain's CDR3 is CASSLDTGAGQETQYF. In DNA form, the CDR3 reads TGTGCCAGCAGCTTAGATACGGGTGCGGGCCAAGAGACCCAGTACTTC.

This clonotype was seen more than once but under ten times. The rearrangement joins TRBV27 to TRBJ1-2; D is unclear. There are 14 residues in the CDR3. Germline V gene sequence: CDR1 MNHEY, CDR2 SMNVEV (reference sequence). Trimming shortened V by 0 bases and J by 8 bases, and 13 bases separated the two germline ends. Here the CDR3 reads CASSLSSGFGGYTF. CDR3 DNA: TGTGCCAGCAGTTTATCTTCGGGTTTTGGGGGCTACACCTTC.

This clonotype was counted once. This chain links TRBV5-1 with TRBJ2-2, with 7 bases lining up with TRBD1. This CDR3 spans 19 amino acids. Germline trimming cut 3 bases from V and 5 bases from J; bases unmatched to any gene: 19. Germline CDR1 SGHRS, CDR2 YFSETQ. The CDR3 protein is CASSYNLHMGQHRTGELFF. The CDR3 nucleotides are TGCGCCAGCAGCTACAATCTACACATGGGACAGCATCGTACCGGGGAGCTGTTTTTT.

The rearrangement uses TRBV2 and TRBJ1-1; D perhaps matches TRBD1 (5 bases). This CDR3 has 15 amino acids. Trimming took 0 bases from V and 11 from J, leaving 19 bases between them. The germline V gene encodes CDR1 SNHLY and CDR2 FYNNEI. CDR3 DNA: TGTGCCAGCAGTGAAGCGCTTCTATCAGGGTGCGAGGCTTTCTTT. It encodes CASSEALLSGCEAFF.

The rearrangement uses TRBV12-3 or TRBV12-4 and TRBJ2-5; D is perhaps TRBD1 or TRBD2 (5 bases each). The CDR3 contains 12 residues. Trimming pared 7 bases from V and 5 bases from J, leaving 11 bases between. This CDR3 reads CASTGDAETQYF. In nucleotides, the CDR3 is TGTGCCAGCACCGGGGACGCGGAGACCCAGTACTTC.

The V and J genes are TRBV20-1 and TRBJ1-1, with TRBD1 as a possible D gene (5 bases). Trimming pared 3 bases from V and 2 bases from J, leaving 10 bases between. This CDR3 is built from 13 residues. The germline V gene encodes CDR1 DFQATT and CDR2 SNEGSKA (reference sequence). This CDR3 reads CSASGAANTEAFF. The CDR3 DNA is TGCAGTGCTAGTGGGGCAGCAAACACTGAAGCTTTCTTT.

A remark on this clonotype: With a much larger clone just one base away, this may be a read error. J is TRBJ1-2 and V is TRBV6-5; the D gene is possibly TRBD1 (6 bases). The length of the CDR3 is 13 residues. Between the trimmed V and J ends, which lost 4 bases and 2 bases, there was a span of 8 bases. The germline gives CDR1 MNHEY, CDR2 SVGAGI. The DNA of the CDR3 is TGTGCCAGCAGTTTTACAGGGAACTATGGCTACACCTTC. Its translation is CASSFTGNYGYTF.

This clonotype occurred a few times. This chain uses TRBV14 with TRBJ2-1, with a possible D match to TRBD2 (5 bases). Germline V gene data show CDR1 as SGHDN and CDR2 as FVKESK. The germline V and J ends were trimmed by 9 bases and 4 bases, with 19 bases remaining between them. This CDR3 spans 15 amino acids. CDR3 sequence: CASTRTHTQYNEQFF. The CDR3 DNA sequence: TGTGCCAGTACCCGGACTCATACTCAATACAATGAGCAGTTCTTC.

J is TRBJ2-4 and V is TRBV12-3 or TRBV12-4, with 8 positions matching TRBD1. The CDR3 runs to 13 residues. The V and J ends lost 7 bases and 13 bases, in that order; junction bases with no gene match: 12. The CDR3 loop reads CASTRTGTGEQYF. The CDR3 DNA sequence: TGTGCCAGCACCCGGACAGGGACGGGAGAGCAGTACTTC.

The chain is built from TRBV20-1 and TRBJ1-2; 7 nucleotides line up with TRBD1. The CDR3 is 15 residues long. CDR1 is DFQATT, CDR2 SNEGSKA, per germline (reference sequence). With V trimmed by 5 bases and J by 5 bases, 14 bases remained unmatched. For the CDR3, the DNA is TGCAGTGCTGCCCCAGGGGGTGGGATGGGGTATGGCTACACCTTC. Translated, it gives CSAAPGGGMGYGYTF.